This T cell receptor (beta chain) was recorded in a study of type 1 regulatory T cells. In the study overall: T-allo10 is an in vitro-generated, Tr1-enriched CD4 T cell product specific for alloantigen.

The table lists this clonotype with a few counts. The antigen is unknown. Germline V gene data show CDR1 as KGHDR and CDR2 as SFDVKD. The CDR3 totals 14 residues. Trimming left V 7 bases short and J 2 bases short, with 12 bases between. The graft donor-derived T-allo10 cells reportedly recognize host alloantigens, are anergic, and suppress alloantigen-specifically. TCRdb passed the reads through MiXCR, listing each CDR3 protein once. The table lists fewer than 70,000 distinct CDR3 sequences, nearly 65% of them singletons, with 7.6% in the top ten. Source material: cultured T cells, either the whole culture or a sorted T cell fraction (not recorded which). Subset in this sample: Tr1-enriched cell product generated in vitro against host alloantigens. This chain uses TRBV24-1 with TRBJ2-3; D is undetermined. The clonotype comes from a human donor in good health. The CDR3 DNA reads as TGTGCCACCAGCTCAGAAGCGTACACAGATACGCAGTATTTT. Encoded protein: CATSSEAYTDTQYF.